This T cell receptor beta chain appears in the sequencing data of a study of T cell repertoires in cytomegalovirus infection. Study-level background: The authors used CMV epitopes that were HLA-C-restricted (recently identified) and HLA-B-restricted (well studied). Carrying CMV and the relevant HLA type showed in public TCR beta signatures. Broader study findings: Identification of carriers of CMV plus the relevant HLA was achieved through cumulative public TCR beta family frequency. The ex vivo response was dominated by HLA-C-restricted CMV-specific TCR beta clonotypes.

The CDR3 runs 13 residues. V was cut by 5 bases and J by 4 bases, with 10 bases left in between. The germline gives CDR1 KGHDR, CDR2 SFDVKD. A note on this clonotype: No antigen is known for it.

Each CDR3 protein gets one entry after TCRdb re-called the reads with MiXCR. The sample consists of roughly 280,000 distinct CDR3 sequences, 22% of them appearing once. The TCR originated in a human donor in good health (CMV status not recorded). Some clones in this sample may be carry-over from other donors' samples. This chain links TRBV24-1 with TRBJ1-2; D remains ambiguous. Here the sequenced sample was cultured PBMCs, taken from culture after CMV antigen stimulation. The CDR3 region is CATSGADGYGYTF. Written as DNA, the CDR3 is TGTGCCACCAGTGGTGCGGATGGCTATGGCTACACCTTC.